The 27 T cell receptor beta chains presented below share a single source sample, sequenced in a study of blood T cell repertoires in COVID-19. This table comes from immunoSEQ multiplex PCR, and its TCRdb copy is limited to in-frame clones, with some not included. The table has over 45,000 clones, roughly 84% seen once; the top ten hold approximately 5.9%. Source material: peripheral blood. The receptor source for this set is a man aged 45-60 years with active COVID-19.

The chain's CDR3 is CATSRDYGQGDEKLFF. As DNA, the CDR3 is TGTGCCACCAGCAGAGATTATGGGCAGGGGGATGAAAAACTGTTTTTT. The gene calls are TRBV15 and TRBJ1-4; 7 bases match TRBD1. This CDR3 has 16 residues. Germline assignment: CDR1 LNHNV and CDR2 YYDKDF (reference sequence). V lost 0 bases to trimming and J lost 6 bases; unmatched junction nucleotides: 7.

The chain couples TRBV11-2 to TRBJ2-2; a weak D match, TRBD2 (5 bases). CDR3 size: 15 residues. The germline V gene has CDR1 SGHAT and CDR2 FQNNGV. Trimming took 4 bases from V and 6 from J, leaving 15 bases between them. DNA of the CDR3: TGTGCCAGCAGCTCCTCAGCGGTGGGGTCCGGGGAGCTGTTTTTT. Encoded protein: CASSSSAVGSGELFF.

The V call is TRBV2, the J call TRBJ2-2; D might be TRBD1 (6 bases). Trimming left V 7 bases short and J 3 bases short, with 6 bases between. The germline V gene encodes CDR1 SNHLY and CDR2 FYNNEI. The length of the CDR3 is 12 residues. CDR3 sequence: CASTGDTGELFF. CDR3 nucleotide sequence: TGTGCCAGCACAGGGGACACCGGGGAGCTGTTTTTT. Full variable domain (missing parts from reference TRBV2 and TRBJ2-2): EPEVTQTPSHQVTQMGQEVILRCVPISNHLYFYWYRQILGQKVEFLVSFYNNEISEKSEIFDDQFSVERPDGSNFTLKIRSTKLEDSAMYFCASTGDTGELFFGEGSRLTVL.

The chain combines TRBV3-1 (or the pseudogene TRBV3-2) with TRBJ2-2; 8 bases line up with TRBD2. After removal of 11 bases from V and 4 bases from J, the junction contained 15 bases not matched to a gene. The CDR3 contains 16 residues. Germline V lookup: CDR1 LGHDT, CDR2 YNNKEL (reference sequence). CDR3 bases: TGTGCCGTCGGGAGGGGACTGCCGGGCGTCACCGGGGAGCTGTTTTTT. Translating gives CAVGRGLPGVTGELFF.

The genes are TRBV11-2 and TRBJ1-3, with a weak D call TRBD1 (5 bases). The CDR3 extends over 13 amino acids. Per germline, CDR1 SGHAT and CDR2 FQNNGV. V lost 4 bases to trimming and J lost 4 bases, with 8 bases between them. CDR3 loop: CASSSGRGNTIYF. The CDR3, as DNA: TGTGCCAGCAGCTCAGGGAGGGGAAACACCATATATTTT. The variable domain in full, completed from reference TRBV11-2 and TRBJ1-3, reads EAGVAQSPRYKIIEKRQSVAFWCNPISGHATLYWYQQILGQGPKLLIQFQNNGVVDDSQLPKDRFSAERLKGVDSTLKIQPAKLEDSAVYLCASSSGRGNTIYFGEGSWLTVV.

This rearrangement joins TRBV28 to TRBJ2-3; 12 bases map to TRBD1. Germline CDR1 MDHEN, CDR2 SYDVKM. The CDR3 loop spans 18 amino acids. J lost 6 bases, V lost 4 bases, and 14 bases had no gene match. DNA for the CDR3: TGTGCCAGCAGTTCACCGGGACAGGGGGCTGTTTTTCTGGATACGCAGTATTTT. Residues: CASSSPGQGAVFLDTQYF.

The chain couples TRBV6-1 to TRBJ2-5; D remains ambiguous. V shed 2 bases and J shed 1 base, with 14 bases lying between them. Germline V gene sequence: CDR1 MNHNS, CDR2 SASEGT. CDR3 size: 16 residues. CDR3 bases: TGTGCCAGCAGTGAAACGTTCTCCGGCGGCCAAGAGACCCAGTACTTC. It codes for CASSETFSGGQETQYF.

The rearrangement joins TRBV7-9 to TRBJ1-1; 8 nucleotides agree with TRBD1. Per germline, CDR1 SEHNR and CDR2 FQNEAQ (reference sequence). Trimming at V came to 5 bases and at J to 3 bases, leaving 5 bases not matched to a gene. The CDR3 contains 14 residues. CDR3 in amino acids: CASSRGQGDTEAFF. CDR3 nucleotides: TGTGCCAGCAGCCGTGGACAGGGCGACACTGAAGCTTTCTTT.

The chain couples TRBV7-2 to TRBJ2-4; D remains unclear. V lost 5 bases and J 9 bases, leaving 11 bases between the germline ends. From germline, CDR1 is SGHTA and CDR2 FQGNSA. CDR3 size: 12 residues. CDR3 coding DNA: TGTGCCAGCAGCCCCAATCTAGGCATTCAGTACTTC. This sequence encodes CASSPNLGIQYF. Full variable domain (outside the CDR3, taken from reference TRBV7-2 and TRBJ2-4): GAGVSQSPSNKVTEKGKDVELRCDPISGHTALYWYRQSLGQGLEFLIYFQGNSAPDKSGLPSDRFSAERTGGSVSTLTIQRTQQEDSAVYLCASSPNLGIQYFGAGTRLSVL.

This chain uses TRBV25-1 with TRBJ2-2; the D is unclear. The CDR3 length is 12 residues. From germline, CDR1 is MGHDK and CDR2 SYGVNS. The V end was cut by 9 bases, the J end by 5 bases, with 10 bases between. DNA for the CDR3: TGTGCCAGAGGAAAGAGGACCGGGGAGCTGTTTTTT. Translating gives CARGKRTGELFF.

The chain couples TRBV19 to TRBJ1-5, with D possibly matching TRBD1 (5 bases). With 3 bases removed from V and 0 bases from J, the gap between germline ends came to 12 bases. The CDR3 runs to 16 residues. CDR1 and CDR2 from the germline V gene are LNHDA and SQIVND (reference sequence). CDR3 nucleotides: TGTGCCAGTAGTATCTGGGGGGGGAATAGCAATCAGCCCCAGCATTTT. It yields the protein CASSIWGGNSNQPQHF.

The chain couples TRBV15 to TRBJ2-2; tentatively, D is TRBD2 (5 bases). The CDR3 has 16 amino acids. The V gene lost 0 bases and the J gene lost 1 base, with 9 bases spanning the gap. Germline values: CDR1 LNHNV, CDR2 YYDKDF (reference sequence). CDR3 DNA: TGTGCCACCAGCAGAGAGACGGGATGGAACACCGGGGAGCTGTTTTTT. It specifies CATSRETGWNTGELFF.

This clone has just a few counts. This chain connects TRBV5-6 to TRBJ1-5; no reliable D call. CDR1 and CDR2 (germline): SGHDT, YYEEEE. The CDR3 has 14 amino acids. V was clipped by 2 bases and J by 6 bases, with 12 bases between them. The CDR3 sequence: CASSFHGFAQPQHF. The CDR3 DNA reads as TGTGCCAGCAGCTTTCACGGGTTTGCTCAGCCCCAGCATTTT.

The rearrangement joins TRBV7-2 to TRBJ1-2; no definite D call. The CDR3 is made up of 12 amino acids. CDR1 SGHTA and CDR2 FQGNSA come from the germline V gene. The germline V and J ends were trimmed by 1 base and 4 bases, with 4 bases remaining between them. The CDR3: CASSLGAYGYTF. The CDR3 bases are TGTGCCAGCAGCTTAGGGGCCTATGGCTACACCTTC. The entire variable domain, with the rest obtained from reference TRBV7-2 and TRBJ1-2, is as follows: GAGVSQSPSNKVTEKGKDVELRCDPISGHTALYWYRQSLGQGLEFLIYFQGNSAPDKSGLPSDRFSAERTGGSVSTLTIQRTQQEDSAVYLCASSLGAYGYTFGSGTRLTVV.

This chain uses TRBV21-1 with TRBJ2-5; the table's D call, TRBD2, was not checked against the DNA. TRBV21-1 is listed as a pseudogene. The CDR3 runs 16 residues. Here the CDR3 reads CASTTRGTSGRGTQYF. As DNA, the CDR3 is TGTGCCAGCACAACCCGCGGGACTAGCGGGCGAGGGACCCAGTACTTC.

The chain combines TRBV6-6 with TRBJ2-1; TRBD2 aligns across 8 bases. V lost 3 bases, J lost 7 bases, and 5 bases stayed unmatched. The V gene's germline CDR1 is MNHNY and CDR2 SVGAGI (reference sequence). The CDR3 length is 14 residues. The CDR3 region is CASSYTSGGNEQFF. The CDR3 nucleotides read TGTGCCAGCAGTTATACTAGCGGAGGGAATGAGCAGTTCTTC.

V is TRBV5-1 and J is TRBJ2-5, with D tentatively TRBD1 (6 bases). Looked up from germline, CDR1 is SGHRS and CDR2 is YFSETQ. Trimming removed 4 bases at V and 2 bases at J, with 12 bases between. The CDR3 contains 14 residues. For the CDR3, the DNA is TGCGCCAGCAGCCAGAGAAGGGGGCAAGAGACCCAGTACTTC. Its protein product is CASSQRRGQETQYF.

This clone was seen only a few times. The V call is TRBV4-1, the J call TRBJ2-3, with D possibly TRBD2 on 5 matching bases. V was clipped by 3 bases and J by 2 bases, with 9 bases between them. This CDR3 region has 14 residues. CDR1 and CDR2 from the germline V gene are MGHRA and YSYEKL. CDR3 nucleotides: TGCGCCAGCAGCCATTCCCGGGACACAGATACGCAGTATTTT. This sequence encodes CASSHSRDTDTQYF.

The V and J genes are TRBV27 and TRBJ1-6; tentative D call: TRBD1 (6 bases). V gave up 7 bases and J gave up 6 bases, with 7 bases separating them. Germline V gene lookup returns CDR1 MNHEY and CDR2 SMNVEV (reference sequence). CDR3 length: 12 residues. The CDR3 is CASTQGNSPLHF. CDR3 nucleotides: TGTGCCAGCACACAGGGTAATTCACCCCTCCACTTT.

This clone has just a few counts. The chain couples TRBV19 to TRBJ2-7; TRBD1 matches 10 bases. V lost 1 base, J lost 2 bases, and 5 bases stayed unmatched. Germline loops: CDR1 LNHDA, CDR2 SQIVND (reference sequence). CDR3 size: 16 residues. CDR3: CASSIGWGQGPYEQYF. CDR3 in DNA: TGTGCCAGTAGTATAGGGTGGGGACAGGGGCCCTACGAGCAGTACTTC.

This clone was counted a single time. The chain has TRBV4-3 and TRBJ1-3; D ambiguous. The length of the CDR3 is 13 residues. V dropped 0 bases and J dropped 4 bases, with 4 bases sitting between them. Looked up from germline, CDR1 is LGHNA and CDR2 is YSLEER. In DNA form, the CDR3 reads TGCGCCAGCAGCCAAGACGAGGGAAACACCATATATTTT. This gives the protein CASSQDEGNTIYF.

This clone has just one count. V usage is TRBV5-4 and J usage is TRBJ1-4; a weak D match, TRBD1 (5 bases). Germline V CDR1 and CDR2: SGHNT, YYREEE (reference sequence). With 4 bases removed from V and 6 bases from J, the gap between germline ends came to 22 bases. The CDR3 is 17 residues long. CDR3 sequence (DNA): TGTGCCAGCAGCCGCGGGGGGGAGGGCAGCCTACATGAAAAACTGTTTTTT. Residues: CASSRGGEGSLHEKLFF.

The J gene is TRBJ2-2, the V gene TRBV2; 10 bases match TRBD1. The J segment lost 5 bases and the V segment lost 11 bases, leaving 8 bases of the junction unmatched. This CDR3 is built from 14 residues. CDR1 and CDR2 from the germline V gene are SNHLY and FYNNEI. This chain's CDR3 is CAGSGTGETGELFF. The CDR3, as DNA: TGTGCCGGGTCCGGGACAGGGGAAACCGGGGAGCTGTTTTTT.

The CDR3: CASSPAARSYEQYF. The CDR3 nucleotides are TGTGCCAGCAGCCCGGCAGCGAGAAGCTACGAGCAGTACTTC. The chain joins TRBV2 to TRBJ2-7, with D unresolved. The CDR3 is 14 residues long. The V end was cut by 6 bases, the J end by 3 bases, with 15 bases between. Germline CDR1 SNHLY, CDR2 FYNNEI.

This clone was observed once. This chain connects TRBV5-1 to TRBJ1-1; maybe TRBD1 (6 bases). CDR1 and CDR2 (germline): SGHRS, YFSETQ. CDR3 length: 15 residues. Trimming removed 2 bases at V and 2 bases at J, with 13 bases between. CDR3 sequence (DNA): TGCGCCAGCAGCTTCCTATCAGGGGCCAACACTGAAGCTTTCTTT. Protein product: CASSFLSGANTEAFF.

The chain couples TRBV5-1 to TRBJ1-1; D gene uncertain. The V end was cut by 1 base, the J end by 4 bases, with 11 bases between. The CDR3 runs 14 residues. Germline CDR1 is SGHRS and CDR2 is YFSETQ. CDR3 sequence: CASSLSPPGTEAFF. The DNA for the CDR3 is TGCGCCAGCAGCTTGTCTCCCCCCGGCACTGAAGCTTTCTTT. The full variable domain, rest sourced from reference TRBV5-1 and TRBJ1-1, is KAGVTQTPRYLIKTRGQQVTLSCSPISGHRSVSWYQQTPGQGLQFLFEYFSETQRNKGNFPGRFSGRQFSNSRSEMNVSTLELGDSALYLCASSLSPPGTEAFFGQGTRLTVV.

This sequence joins TRBV20-1 and TRBJ2-1, with D possibly TRBD1 on 5 matching bases. The CDR3 contains 10 residues. Deletions cut 6 bases from V and 10 bases from J, with 10 bases between. Per the germline V gene, CDR1 is DFQATT and CDR2 is SNEGSKA (reference sequence). The CDR3 protein is CSAGRGEQFF. For the CDR3, the DNA is TGCAGTGCGGGAAGGGGCGAGCAGTTCTTC.